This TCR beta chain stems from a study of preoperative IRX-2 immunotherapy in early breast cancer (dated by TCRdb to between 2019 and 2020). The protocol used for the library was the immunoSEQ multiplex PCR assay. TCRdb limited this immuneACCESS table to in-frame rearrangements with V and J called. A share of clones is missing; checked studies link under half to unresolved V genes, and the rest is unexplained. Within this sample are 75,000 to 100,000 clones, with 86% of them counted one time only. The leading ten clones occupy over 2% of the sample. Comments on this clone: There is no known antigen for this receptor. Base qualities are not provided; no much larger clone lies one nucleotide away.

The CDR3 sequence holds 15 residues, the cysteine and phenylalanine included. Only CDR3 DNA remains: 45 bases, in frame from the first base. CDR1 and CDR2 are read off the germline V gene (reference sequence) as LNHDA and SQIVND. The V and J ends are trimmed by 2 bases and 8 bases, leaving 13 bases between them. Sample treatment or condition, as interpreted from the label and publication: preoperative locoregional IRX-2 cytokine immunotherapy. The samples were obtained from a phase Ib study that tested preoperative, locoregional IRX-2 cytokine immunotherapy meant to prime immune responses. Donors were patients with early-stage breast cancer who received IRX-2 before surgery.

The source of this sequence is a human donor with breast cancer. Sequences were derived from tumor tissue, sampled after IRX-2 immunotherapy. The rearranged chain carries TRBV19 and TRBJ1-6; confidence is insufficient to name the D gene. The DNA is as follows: TGTGCCAGTAGTATAAACAACAGACTTGATTCACCCCTCCACTTT. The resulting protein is CASSINNRLDSPLHF.